This TCR beta chain was observed in a study of human T cells and chemical hapten exposure. Across the whole study: Reading of the patch tests, which applied 0.01% DPC to the upper back, occurred at 6 days.

A few counts support this clonotype. Its antigen is not known. Trimming at V came to 3 bases and at J to 5 bases, leaving 8 bases not matched to a gene. This CDR3 has 16 amino acids. Germline CDR1 is MNHNS and CDR2 is SASEGT. The sample's time point: patch test 3, about 24 weeks after DPC sensitization. Stated treatment: therapeutic diphenylcyclopropenone sensitization with weekly scalp DPC. Unfractionated whole blood yielded the extracted total RNA. Overall study findings and caveats: TCRs exceeding a frequency of 1 in 1000 stayed unchanged under DPC sensitization.

The library gave individual cDNA molecules unique molecular identifiers. TCRdb re-analysed the RACE reads in MiXCR, keeping a single row per CDR3 protein. The data contain under 100,000 distinct CDR3 sequences, more than 10% of them singletons. This clonotype was obtained from a woman aged 45-60 years with alopecia areata. Some clones in this sample may be carry-over from other donors' samples. This chain joins TRBV6-1 and TRBJ2-1; 9 positions match TRBD2. This specimen was whole blood, taken in connection with sensitization to the hapten diphenylcyclopropenone (DPC). The CDR3 nucleotides read TGTGCCAGCAGTGATCACGCGGGAGGGACCCACAATGAGCAGTTCTTC. Translated, it gives CASSDHAGGTHNEQFF.